This is a list of T cell receptor beta chains from one sample in a study of cytotoxic CD8 clonotypes in ibrutinib-treated CLL. The protocol was immunoSEQ multiplex PCR, while the TCRdb copy is restricted to in-frame clones and leaves out a portion. Among approximately 74,000 clones, more than 70% were seen once, and the ten largest hold roughly 7.7%. The specimen comprised PBMCs, sampled at disease progression, from a patient treated with ibrutinib. These receptors all stem from a human donor with chronic lymphocytic leukemia. Both conserved end residues are part of each CDR3. A D gene is named only where the DNA matches it firmly. A row's size may be missing; if present it is once, few, many or a size class.

v_gene	abundance	d_gene	j_gene	len	CDR3aa	CDR3nt
TRBV18	-	-	TRBJ2-7	15	CASSPVAQGTYEQYF	TGTGCCAGCTCACCAGTCGCCCAGGGGACCTACGAGCAGTACTTC
TRBV10-2	once	-	TRBJ1-4	14	CASSGYLGPEKLFF	TGCGCCAGCAGTGGGTACTTGGGCCCTGAAAAACTGTTTTTT
TRBV27	-	-	TRBJ2-3	14	CASSLVAVTDTQYF	TGTGCCAGCAGTTTAGTTGCAGTGACAGATACGCAGTATTTT
TRBV10-3	-	TRBD1	TRBJ1-1	15	CAISGSGQGAIEAFF	TGTGCCATCAGTGGATCGGGACAGGGGGCGATTGAAGCTTTCTTT
TRBV27	-	TRBD2	TRBJ2-7	17	CASSLSAGTSEVYEQYF	TGTGCCAGCAGTTTATCCGCCGGGACTAGCGAGGTCTACGAGCAGTACTTC
TRBV30	-	-	TRBJ2-7	14	CAWSVATGGQEQYF	TGTGCCTGGAGTGTAGCAACCGGGGGCCAGGAGCAGTACTTC
TRBV9	few	-	TRBJ1-1	9	CASPHEAFF	TGTGCCAGCCCCCATGAAGCTTTCTTT
TRBV4-1	-	-	TRBJ2-5	16	CASSQPWRPAQETQYF	TGCGCCAGCAGCCAGCCCTGGAGGCCGGCCCAAGAGACCCAGTACTTC
TRBV5-4	-	TRBD1	TRBJ2-7	17	CASSPRTGPDRYYEQYF	TGTGCCAGCAGCCCCCGGACAGGGCCCGACCGGTACTACGAGCAGTACTTC
TRBV6-1	-	TRBD1	TRBJ2-7	14	CASRGTGDRYEQYF	TGTGCCAGCAGGGGGACAGGGGATCGGTACGAGCAGTACTTC
TRBV9	-	-	TRBJ2-1	15	CASSVAGGSYNEQFF	TGTGCCAGCAGCGTAGCTGGGGGGTCCTACAATGAGCAGTTCTTC
TRBV19	-	-	TRBJ1-5	15	CASSTVNGPNQPQHF	TGTGCCAGTAGTACGGTAAACGGACCAAATCAGCCCCAGCATTTT
TRBV30	-	-	TRBJ2-1	14	CAGSGPSSYNEQFF	TGTGCCGGGTCGGGACCTAGCTCCTACAATGAGCAGTTCTTC
TRBV4-2	few	-	TRBJ2-1	14	CASSLQVADNEQFF	TGTGCCAGCAGTCTACAAGTGGCCGACAATGAGCAGTTCTTC
TRBV27	once	-	TRBJ2-1	15	CASRRTETLYNEQFF	TGTGCCAGCAGGCGGACAGAAACTCTCTACAATGAGCAGTTCTTC
TRBV4-1	-	-	TRBJ2-7	13	CASSQGGRDEQYF	TGCGCCAGCAGCCAAGGGGGCAGGGACGAGCAGTACTTC
TRBV10-1	-	TRBD1	TRBJ2-7	14	CASSEGDRSYEQYF	TGCGCCAGCAGTGAAGGGGACAGGAGCTACGAGCAGTACTTC
TRBV5-1	few	TRBD2	TRBJ2-5	13	CASSGGGQETQYF	TGCGCCAGCAGCGGGGGAGGGCAAGAGACCCAGTACTTC
TRBV5-4	-	TRBD1	TRBJ2-5	15	CASSGRDRNVKTQYF	TGTGCCAGCAGCGGCAGGGACAGAAACGTGAAGACCCAGTACTTC
TRBV10-3	-	TRBD1	TRBJ1-3	16	CAISEPEGQAGNTIYF	TGTGCCATCAGTGAGCCCGAGGGACAGGCTGGAAACACCATATATTTT
TRBV19	-	-	TRBJ1-6	13	CASSLTDNSPLHF	TGTGCCAGTAGTTTAACGGATAATTCACCCCTCCACTTT
TRBV7-9	-	-	TRBJ2-4	12	CASSWGQNIQYF	TGTGCCAGCAGCTGGGGGCAGAACATTCAGTACTTC
TRBV4-1	-	-	TRBJ2-5	15	CASSHLRERGETQYF	TGCGCCAGCAGCCACCTCCGTGAGAGGGGAGAGACCCAGTACTTC
TRBV6-5	medium-sized	-	TRBJ1-6	15	CASSYVRVENSPLHF	TGTGCCAGCAGTTACGTAAGGGTAGAGAATTCACCCCTCCACTTT
TRBV27	-	-	TRBJ1-6	13	CASSLYNSSPLHF	TGTGCCAGCAGTTTGTACAATTCTTCACCCCTCCACTTT
TRBV10-3	-	-	TRBJ2-3	14	CASEGPSGTDTQYF	TGTGCCAGTGAGGGACCTAGTGGCACAGATACGCAGTATTTT
TRBV2	once	-	TRBJ2-7	16	CASSERARGPLGEQYF	TGTGCCAGCAGTGAAAGGGCAAGGGGCCCCCTCGGGGAGCAGTACTTC
TRBV6-1	-	TRBD1	TRBJ2-7	17	CASSEAGQGKFSYEQYF	TGTGCCAGCAGTGAAGCGGGACAGGGCAAATTCTCCTACGAGCAGTACTTC
TRBV4-2	-	-	TRBJ2-7	17	CASSQGGPSGLLAEQYF	TGTGCCAGCAGCCAGGGAGGTCCCTCGGGTCTTCTCGCCGAGCAGTACTTC
TRBV2	-	TRBD2	TRBJ2-7	13	CASTGLAGVEQYF	TGTGCCAGCACGGGACTAGCGGGAGTAGAGCAGTACTTC
TRBV19	-	TRBD1	TRBJ1-1	14	CASQDRGAVIEAFF	TGTGCCAGTCAGGACAGGGGCGCGGTAATTGAAGCTTTCTTT
TRBV5-1	-	-	TRBJ1-2	14	CASSFVKGTYGYTF	TGCGCCAGCAGCTTCGTTAAGGGCACCTATGGCTACACCTTC
TRBV7-2	-	-	TRBJ1-5	14	CASSLPGWEQPQHF	TGTGCCAGCAGCTTACCAGGTTGGGAACAGCCCCAGCATTTT
TRBV27	-	-	TRBJ1-2	14	CASSFGGANYGYTF	TGTGCCAGCAGTTTCGGCGGAGCTAACTATGGCTACACCTTC
TRBV4-1	-	TRBD1	TRBJ2-5	14	CASSSGQGQETQYF	TGCGCCAGCTCTTCTGGACAGGGACAAGAGACCCAGTACTTC
TRBV10-3	-	-	TRBJ2-1	14	CASCRDNSYNEQFF	TGTGCCTCCTGCCGGGACAACTCCTACAATGAGCAGTTCTTC
TRBV4-2	few	TRBD2	TRBJ2-7	15	CASSQGLAGAYEQYF	TGTGCCAGCAGCCAGGGACTAGCGGGAGCCTACGAGCAGTACTTC